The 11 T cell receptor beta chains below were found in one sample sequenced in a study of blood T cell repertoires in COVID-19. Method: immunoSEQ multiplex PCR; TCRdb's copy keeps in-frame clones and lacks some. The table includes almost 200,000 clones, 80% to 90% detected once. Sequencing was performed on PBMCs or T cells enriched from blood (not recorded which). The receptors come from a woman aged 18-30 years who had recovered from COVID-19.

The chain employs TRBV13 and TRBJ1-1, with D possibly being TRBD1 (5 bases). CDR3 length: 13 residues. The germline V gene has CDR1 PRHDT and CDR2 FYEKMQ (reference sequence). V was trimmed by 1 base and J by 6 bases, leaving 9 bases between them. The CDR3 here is CASSLVGGAEAFF. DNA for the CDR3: TGTGCCAGCAGCTTAGTGGGGGGGGCTGAAGCTTTCTTT.

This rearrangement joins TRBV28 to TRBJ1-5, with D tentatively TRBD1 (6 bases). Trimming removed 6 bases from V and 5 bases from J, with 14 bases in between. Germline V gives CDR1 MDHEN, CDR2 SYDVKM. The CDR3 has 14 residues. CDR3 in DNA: TGTGCCAGCAGGTCCGGGACAACGTATCAGCCCCAGCATTTT. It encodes CASRSGTTYQPQHF.

CDR3 nucleotides: TGCAGTGCTAGCTCCTGGACCGGAGGTTTCTTT. Protein product: CSASSWTGGFF. The J gene is TRBJ1-1, the V gene TRBV20-1, with D unclear. This CDR3 region has 11 residues. Germline V CDR1 and CDR2: DFQATT, SNEGSKA (reference sequence). Trimming took off 3 bases at V and 13 bases at J, with 15 bases between the two ends.

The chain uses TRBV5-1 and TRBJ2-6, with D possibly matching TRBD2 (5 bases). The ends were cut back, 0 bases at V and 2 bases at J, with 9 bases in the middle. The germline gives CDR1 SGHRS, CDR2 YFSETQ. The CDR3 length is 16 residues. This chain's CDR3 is CASSLDVGAGANVLTF. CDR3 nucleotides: TGCGCCAGCAGCTTGGACGTCGGGGCTGGGGCCAACGTCCTGACTTTC.

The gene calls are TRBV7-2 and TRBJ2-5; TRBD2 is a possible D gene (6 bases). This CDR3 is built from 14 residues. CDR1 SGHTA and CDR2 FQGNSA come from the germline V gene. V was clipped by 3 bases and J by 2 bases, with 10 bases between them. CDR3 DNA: TGTGCCAGCAGCTTGGCGGGGCCTCAAGAGACCCAGTACTTC. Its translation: CASSLAGPQETQYF.

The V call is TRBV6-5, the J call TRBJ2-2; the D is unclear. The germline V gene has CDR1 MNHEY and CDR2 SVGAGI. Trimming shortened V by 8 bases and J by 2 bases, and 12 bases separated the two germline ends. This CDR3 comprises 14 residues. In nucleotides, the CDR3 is TGTGCCAGCTCCAAATGGGCTAACACCGGGGAGCTGTTTTTT. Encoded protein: CASSKWANTGELFF.

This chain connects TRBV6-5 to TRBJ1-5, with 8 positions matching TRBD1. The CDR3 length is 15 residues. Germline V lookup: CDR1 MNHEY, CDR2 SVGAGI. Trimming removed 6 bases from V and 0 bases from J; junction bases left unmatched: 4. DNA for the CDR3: TGTGCCAGCAGACGGGACAGGTATAGCAATCAGCCCCAGCATTTT. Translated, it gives CASRRDRYSNQPQHF.

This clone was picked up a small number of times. CDR3 protein: CASSLVTGGTGELFF. The CDR3 DNA reads TGTGCCAGCAGCTTGGTGACAGGGGGCACCGGGGAGCTGTTTTTT. The J gene is TRBJ2-2, the V gene TRBV11-2, with 9 bases matching TRBD1. CDR1 SGHAT and CDR2 FQNNGV come from the germline V gene. The CDR3 is 15 amino acids. Germline trimming cut 3 bases from V and 4 bases from J; bases unmatched to any gene: 3.

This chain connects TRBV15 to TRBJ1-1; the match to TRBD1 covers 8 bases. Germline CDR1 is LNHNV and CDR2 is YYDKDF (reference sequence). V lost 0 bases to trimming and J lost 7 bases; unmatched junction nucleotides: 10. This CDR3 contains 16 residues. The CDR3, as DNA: TGTGCCACCAGCAGAGATAGGATACTTGGACAGGGTGAAGCTTTCTTT. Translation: CATSRDRILGQGEAFF.

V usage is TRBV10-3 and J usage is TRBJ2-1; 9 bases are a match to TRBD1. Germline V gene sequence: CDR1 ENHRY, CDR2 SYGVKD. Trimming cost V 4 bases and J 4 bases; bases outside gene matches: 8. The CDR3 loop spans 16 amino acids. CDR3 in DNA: TGTGCCATCAGTGGACCGGGACAGGGTGGTTACAATGAGCAGTTCTTC. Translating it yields CAISGPGQGGYNEQFF.

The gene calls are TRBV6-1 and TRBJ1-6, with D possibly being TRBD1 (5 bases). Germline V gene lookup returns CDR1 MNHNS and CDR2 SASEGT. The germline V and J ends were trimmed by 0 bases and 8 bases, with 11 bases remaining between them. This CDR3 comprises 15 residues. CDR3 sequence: CASSEAGPTDSPLHF. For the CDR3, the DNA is TGTGCCAGCAGTGAAGCAGGACCGACAGATTCACCCCTCCACTTT.